This T cell receptor (beta chain) was documented in a study of regulatory and conventional T cells in RAG deficiency (dated by TCRdb to the late 2010s). Study-level background: High-throughput TCR beta sequencing was used to compare the diversity and composition of the Treg, conventional CD4+ and CD8+ T cell repertoires of RAG-deficient patients with those of healthy controls. Overall study outcomes, separate from this receptor: For some subjects, some analyses of T-cell subsets were not performed. Shorter CDR3 lengths were found in all patient T-cell subsets, and >90% Treg-Tconv repertoire overlap at nucleotide and amino acid level was observed in Omenn syndrome patients. The CD25-high CD127-low cells sorted from Omenn syndrome patients may be peripherally activated cells rather than true Treg cells. Compared with controls, Omenn syndrome and CID/AS patients had about 92-fold fewer unique TCR beta sequences in Treg cells, but only approximately 9.7-fold fewer in the other subsets. Compared with control T-cell subpopulations, RAG-deficient patients had much lower Shannon entropy and higher Simpson indices.

Before genomic DNA was extracted, conventional CD4+ T cells were isolated from blood as CD25-low CD127-high cells. Fewer than ten healthy control donors served as the comparison group for repertoire analyses. To prepare the library, the immunoSEQ multiplex PCR assay was applied. Rearranged TCR beta chain products were amplified from the genomic DNA of sorted T-cell subsets and were then sequenced. From the authors' description of their analysis: Shannon entropy and Simpson indices were used to quantify the repertoire diversity of productive TCR beta rearrangements. Clonal expansion was assessed by the summed frequency of the 100 most abundant productive TCR beta clonotypes among total reads. A self-reactivity index based on amino acid usage at CDR3beta positions 6 and 7 was applied to the TRB repertoires. Two-way ANOVA was used for repertoire analyses, and Student t or Mann-Whitney tests were used for flow cytometric analyses. TCRdb stores this immuneACCESS table with in-frame sequences only. Part of the clones is absent; in the studies checked, under half of the shortfall reflects unresolved V genes, and no reason is known for the rest. V and J calls and clone size are copied from that table; D and trimming were computed from the DNA. Here the sample has 25,000 to 35,000 clones; nearly 95% occur a single time. The top ten constitute approximately 0.17% of the sample.

V is shortened by 3 bases, J by 1 base, and the region joining them spans 11 bases. The CDR3 sequence holds 15 residues, the cysteine and phenylalanine included. Just the 45-base CDR3 DNA is kept, in frame starting at base 1. From a lookup of the germline V gene, CDR1 and CDR2 are MNHEY and SVGAGI. Points on this clone: The target of this receptor is not known. No clone much larger than this one lies a single base away; base qualities are absent.

These data are also associated with another study on regulatory T cells. The second paper states: For the multiplex PCR, 52 forward TRBV primers and 13 reverse TRBJ primers were used, and amplification bias was corrected with both assay-based and computational methods. Restricted unique TRB V-J pairs and skewed V and J gene usage were observed in patient repertoires, most markedly in regulatory T cells. The study compared T-cell receptor beta repertoires of sorted regulatory, conventional CD4+ and CD8+ T cells between CD3G-deficient patients and healthy controls. Ficoll density separation was used to isolate peripheral blood mononuclear cells. Within the immunoSEQ assay, multiplex PCR amplified rearranged TRB loci from genomic DNA. TRB amplicons were sequenced using an Illumina HiSeq platform. Custom algorithms error-filtered the raw sequences and aligned them to reference gene sequences, after which the immunoSEQ online tools were used for analysis. Frequencies of productive and nonproductive TRB rearrangements were assessed among unique sequences as well as among total sequences. Group comparisons used t tests, Mann-Whitney tests or two-way ANOVA run in Prism software.

The receptor comes from a human donor in good health. The chain couples TRBV6-5 to TRBJ2-3; D gene: possibly TRBD2, on 6 matching bases. Sample: CD25- CD4+ T cells sorted from blood. The sequenced DNA is TGTGCCAGCAGTTATCGACTAGGAGGCACAGATACGCAGTATTTT. The encoded protein is CASSYRLGGTDTQYF.